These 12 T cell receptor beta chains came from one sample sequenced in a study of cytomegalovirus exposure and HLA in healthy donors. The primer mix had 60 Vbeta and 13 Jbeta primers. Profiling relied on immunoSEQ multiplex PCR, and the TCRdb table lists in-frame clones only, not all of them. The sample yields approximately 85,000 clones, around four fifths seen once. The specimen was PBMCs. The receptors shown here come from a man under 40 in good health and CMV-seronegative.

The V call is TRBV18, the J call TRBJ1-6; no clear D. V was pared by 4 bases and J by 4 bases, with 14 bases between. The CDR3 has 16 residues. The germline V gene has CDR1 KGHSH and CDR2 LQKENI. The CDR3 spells CASSLTKELYNSPLHF. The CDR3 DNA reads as TGTGCCAGCTCACTCACCAAAGAGCTGTATAATTCACCCCTCCACTTT.

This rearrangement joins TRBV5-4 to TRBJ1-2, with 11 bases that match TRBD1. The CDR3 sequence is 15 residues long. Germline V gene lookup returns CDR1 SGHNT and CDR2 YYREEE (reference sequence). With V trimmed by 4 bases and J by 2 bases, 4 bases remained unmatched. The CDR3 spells CASSLRTGGNYGYTF. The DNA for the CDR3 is TGTGCCAGCAGCCTTCGGACAGGGGGCAACTATGGCTACACCTTC.

CDR3 sequence reads: CASSLRRNYGYTF. Here the CDR3 DNA reads TGTGCCAGCAGTTTAAGGAGAAACTATGGCTACACCTTC. The chain combines TRBV27 with TRBJ1-2; D is ambiguous. CDR1 and CDR2 from the germline V gene are MNHEY and SMNVEV (reference sequence). CDR3 size: 13 residues. Trimming took 2 bases from V and 2 from J, leaving 6 bases between them.

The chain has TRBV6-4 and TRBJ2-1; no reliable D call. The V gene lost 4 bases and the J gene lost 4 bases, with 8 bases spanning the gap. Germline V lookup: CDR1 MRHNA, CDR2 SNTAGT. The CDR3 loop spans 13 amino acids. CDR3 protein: CASSVAEYNEQFF. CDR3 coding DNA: TGTGCCAGCAGTGTCGCAGAATACAATGAGCAGTTCTTC.

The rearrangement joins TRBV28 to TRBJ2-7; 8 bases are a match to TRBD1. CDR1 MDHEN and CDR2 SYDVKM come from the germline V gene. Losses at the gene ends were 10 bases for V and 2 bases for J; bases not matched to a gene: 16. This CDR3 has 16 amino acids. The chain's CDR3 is CAIQSPEDRATYEQYF. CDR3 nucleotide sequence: TGTGCCATCCAAAGTCCCGAGGACAGGGCAACCTACGAGCAGTACTTC. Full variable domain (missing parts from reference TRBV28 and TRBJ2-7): DVKVTQSSRYLVKRTGEKVFLECVQDMDHENMFWYRQDPGLGLRLIYFSYDVKMKEKGDIPEGYSVSREKKERFSLILESASTNQTSMYLCAIQSPEDRATYEQYFGPGTRLTVT.

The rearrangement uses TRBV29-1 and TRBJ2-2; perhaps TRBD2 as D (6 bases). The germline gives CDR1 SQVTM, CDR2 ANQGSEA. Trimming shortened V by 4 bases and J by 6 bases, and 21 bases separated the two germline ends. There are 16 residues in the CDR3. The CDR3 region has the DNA TGCAGCGTTGCTACCCGGTGGCTAGCGTCGTCCGGGGAGCTGTTTTTT. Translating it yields CSVATRWLASSGELFF.

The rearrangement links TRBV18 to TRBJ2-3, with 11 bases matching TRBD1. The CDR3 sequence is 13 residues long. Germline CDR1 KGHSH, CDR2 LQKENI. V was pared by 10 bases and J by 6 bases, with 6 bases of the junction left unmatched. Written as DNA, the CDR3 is TGTGCCACCGGGACAGGGGGTTTCGATACGCAGTATTTT. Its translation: CATGTGGFDTQYF.

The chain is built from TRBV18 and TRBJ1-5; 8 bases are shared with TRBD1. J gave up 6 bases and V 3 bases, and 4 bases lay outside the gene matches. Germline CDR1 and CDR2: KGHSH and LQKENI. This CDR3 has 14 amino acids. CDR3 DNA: TGTGCCAGCTCACCGGACAGGGCGGTTCAGCCCCAGCATTTT. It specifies CASSPDRAVQPQHF.

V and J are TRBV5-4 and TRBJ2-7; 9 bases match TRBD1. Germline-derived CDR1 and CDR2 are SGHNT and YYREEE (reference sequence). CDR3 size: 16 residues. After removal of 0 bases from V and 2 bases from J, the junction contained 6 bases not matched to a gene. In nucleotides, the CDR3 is TGTGCCAGCAGCTTGGGTGCCGGGACAGGGACCTACGAGCAGTACTTC. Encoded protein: CASSLGAGTGTYEQYF.

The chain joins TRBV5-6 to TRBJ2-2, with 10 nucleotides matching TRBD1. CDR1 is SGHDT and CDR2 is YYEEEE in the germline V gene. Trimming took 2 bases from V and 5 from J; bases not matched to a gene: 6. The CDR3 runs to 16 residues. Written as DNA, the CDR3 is TGTGCCAGCAGCTTAGGTCGGGACAGGGGTACCGGGGAGCTGTTTTTT. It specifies CASSLGRDRGTGELFF.

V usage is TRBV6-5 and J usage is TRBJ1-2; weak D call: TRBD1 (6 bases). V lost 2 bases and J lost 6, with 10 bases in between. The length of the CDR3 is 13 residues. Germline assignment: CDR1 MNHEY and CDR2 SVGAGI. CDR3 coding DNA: TGTGCCAGCAGTTACACAGGGCTCGATGGCTACACCTTC. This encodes CASSYTGLDGYTF.

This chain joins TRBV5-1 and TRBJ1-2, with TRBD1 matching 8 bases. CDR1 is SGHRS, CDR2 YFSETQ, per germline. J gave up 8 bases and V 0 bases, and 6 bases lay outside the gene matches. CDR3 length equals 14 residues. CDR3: CASSLGQGSEGYTF. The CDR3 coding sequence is TGCGCCAGCAGCTTGGGACAGGGGAGTGAGGGCTACACCTTC.